This TCR beta chain was retrieved from a study of graft-versus-host responses after intestinal transplantation. In the study overall: Recipients across the board were started on anti-thymocyte globulin induction, then kept on tacrolimus and steroids for about three years. Study findings and constraints: Across patients carrying graft-donor T cell macrochimerism, allografts held high graft-versus-host to host-versus-graft clonal ratios. Early post-transplant HvG declines showed an association with peak circulating GvH clone levels. The authors found GvH clones in recipient marrow, some appearing first in ileum or blood.

V dropped 4 bases and J dropped 6; count of bases not matched to a gene: 11. From germline, CDR1 is SGDLS and CDR2 YYNGEE. The CDR3 totals 16 residues. Sequencing was performed with immunoSEQ multiplex PCR; in TCRdb, only in-frame clones are kept and a portion is missing. The sample has 75,000 to 95,000 clones, about 93% seen once. In regard to this clone: Its antigen is not identified.

The sequenced sample was unstimulated CD8+ T cells sorted from spleen or lymph node cells, obtained before intestinal transplant. This chain connects TRBV9 to TRBJ2-2; 8 bases match TRBD1. This sequence originates from a human donor who received an intestinal transplant. The CDR3 nucleotides are TGTGCCAGCAGCCTGGCTAGGGGACAGGCACCCGGGGAGCTGTTTTTT. It encodes CASSLARGQAPGELFF.